This T cell receptor beta chain was profiled in a study of neoadjuvant anti-PD-1 for oral cavity cancer (dated by TCRdb to about 2021). Study-wide context: Patients mostly received three to four biweekly doses of nivolumab at 3 mg/kg before curative-intent surgical resection. For patients who did not progress, a fourth nivolumab dose was given around day 43, followed by definitive surgical resection on days 50-56. The parent correlative cohort had about 11 patients and a response rate of 33%. Patients with complete response, partial response or stable disease by RECIST 1.1 were defined as responders, whereas patients with progression were defined as non-responders. The study at large found these results: Higher pretreatment blood TCRbeta clonality and lower post-treatment tumor TCRbeta clonality were correlated with higher pretreatment blood Treg/Th17 ratios. Greater tumor shrinkage was correlated with larger post-treatment sizes of preexisting intratumoral clones, suggesting that expansion of preexisting clones contributed to response. The TCR analyses had only a few patients in each response group, and the authors called for validation in larger cohorts.

Taken with the paper, the label for time point translates to: after neoadjuvant nivolumab, at surgical resection. None of the patients had received prior systemic or radiation treatment, and all were newly diagnosed with stage II-IVA oral cavity squamous cell carcinoma. The cohort consisted of patients with HPV-negative, locally advanced oral cavity squamous cell carcinoma. Samples were obtained from a longitudinal correlative study of a single-arm phase II trial of neoadjuvant nivolumab in oral cavity squamous cell carcinoma. Genomic DNA-based TCRbeta sequencing was performed on subject-matched pre- and post-treatment PBMCs and tumors from three responders and three non-responders. The Maxwell RSC DNA from Tissue kit was used to isolate genomic DNA from tumor tissue. Survey sequencing of tumors used two replicates per sample, and the tumor libraries mostly started from about 5 ug of input genomic DNA. Following the manufacturer's instructions, the team built TCRbeta libraries using the immunoSEQ hsTCRbeta kit. An Illumina NovaSeq 6000 S4 flow cell was used to sequence the final libraries, which had first been combined to 3 nM. The study's processing was this. The immunoSEQ Analyzer handled quality control and preprocessing of the raw data. The analysis was restricted to productive rearrangements, with each unique CDR3 amino acid sequence defining a clonotype. Using the R package tcR, the researchers computed the Gini-Simpson index as their estimate of repertoire clonality. Student's t test was used to compare Gini indices, and Pearson correlation was used to assess associations with tumor size change. Imported from immuneACCESS, the table was reduced by TCRdb to in-frame sequences with V and J called. These copies leave out some clones; in studies compared against another copy, an unresolved V gene accounts for under half, and the cause of the remainder is not known. The V and J calls and clone size were taken over from that table, and D and trimming were inferred from the DNA. The sample table contains more than 30,000 clones; only one count was recorded for 35% to 40% of them. The ten biggest clones cover 16% of the sample.

Turning to this clone: It has no known antigen specificity. Base qualities are not provided; no much larger clone lies one nucleotide away.

Taken from the germline V gene, the CDR1 and CDR2 loops are SGHAT and FQNNGV. The cysteine opens and the phenylalanine closes a CDR3 of 13 amino acids. The CDR3 DNA has 39 bases and is translated from base 1. V is shortened by 5 bases, J by 6 bases, and the region joining them spans 13 bases. The sample here was tumor tissue, taken after nivolumab (anti-PD-1) treatment. The chain is assembled from TRBV11-2 and TRBJ1-2, with the D gene not clear enough to name. This clonotype originated in a person aged 40 to 85 with oral cavity squamous cell carcinoma. CDR3 loop: CASSRRTQNGYTF. In nucleotides, the sequence is TGTGCCAGCAGCCGCCGCACGCAGAATGGCTACACCTTC.